This TCR beta chain was sequenced in a study of T cells in Graves' hyperthyroidism and ophthalmopathy. Many counts were recorded for this clonotype. CDR3 size: 14 residues. Germline CDR1 is MNHEY and CDR2 is SMNVEV (reference sequence). V lost 5 bases, J lost 4 bases, and 5 bases stayed unmatched. The TCR beta CDR3 regions underwent amplification using RNA transcripts as the source. The HTBI primer set drove a first-round RT-PCR of the TCR CDR3. TCRdb itself ran the multiplex PCR reads through MiXCR, one entry per CDR3 protein. The sample gives hundreds of thousands of distinct CDR3 sequences, approximately 26% of which show up once; roughly 24% is in the top ten. Diagnostic assessment was based on clinical symptoms, serum thyroxine and TRAb, thyroid ultrasound and orbital computed tomography.

Input material: blood. The receptor comes from a man in his forties or fifties with Graves' hyperthyroidism that later progressed to Graves' ophthalmopathy. This chain uses TRBV27 with TRBJ1-2; 9 bases are a match to TRBD1. CDR3 nucleotide sequence: TGTGCCAGCAGTCCCACAGGGGGCATCTATGGCTACACCTTC. Amino acid sequence: CASSPTGGIYGYTF.